This TCR beta chain is from a study of T cells after yellow fever vaccination. On this clonotype: What it binds is not known.

TCRdb redid the calling of the 5' RACE reads with MiXCR, one entry per CDR3 protein. The table records 500,000 to 550,000 distinct CDR3 sequences, 20% to 25% of them present only once. Trimming left V 0 bases short and J 5 bases short, with 6 bases between. The germline CDR1 and CDR2 sequences are LGHDT and YNNKEL (reference sequence). This CDR3 comprises 13 residues. General observations from the study: Detected again after the booster were most primary-vaccination clones, at 95% to 98% CD4 and about 90% CD8.

This sample comprised PBMCs, obtained 21 days after the first yellow fever vaccination. This chain joins TRBV3-1 and TRBJ2-3; D is ambiguous. The TCR comes from a man younger than 30 who received the YFV17D yellow fever vaccine. CDR3 DNA sequence: TGTGCCAGCAGCCAAGATCTTAAAGATACGCAGTATTTT. It codes for CASSQDLKDTQYF.